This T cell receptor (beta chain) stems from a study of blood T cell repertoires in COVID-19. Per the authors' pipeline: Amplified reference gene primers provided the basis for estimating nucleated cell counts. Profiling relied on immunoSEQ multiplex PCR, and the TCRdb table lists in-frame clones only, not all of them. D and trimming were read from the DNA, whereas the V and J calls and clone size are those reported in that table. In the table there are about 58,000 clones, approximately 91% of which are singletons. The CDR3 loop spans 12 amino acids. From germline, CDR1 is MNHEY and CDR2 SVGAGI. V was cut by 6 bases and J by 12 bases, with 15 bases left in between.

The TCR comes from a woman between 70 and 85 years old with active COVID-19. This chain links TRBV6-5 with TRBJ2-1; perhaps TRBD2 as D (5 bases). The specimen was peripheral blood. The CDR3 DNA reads TGTGCCAGCAGCGGAACGGGCGGAGGGCAGTTCTTC. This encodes CASSGTGGGQFF.